This T cell receptor (beta chain) was identified during a study of cytomegalovirus exposure and HLA in healthy donors. The PCR used 60 Vbeta and 13 Jbeta primers. Profiling relied on immunoSEQ multiplex PCR, and the TCRdb table lists in-frame clones only, not all of them. Among 100,000 to 150,000 clones listed, about 82% were seen once. Germline V gene data show CDR1 as LNHNV and CDR2 as YYDKDF (reference sequence). V shed 3 bases, J shed 3 bases, and the junction held 11 bases outside the gene matches. This CDR3 has 17 amino acids. For this clone: The antigen remains unidentified.

The study's findings and limits: With DRB1 most and HLA-C fewest, TCR association rates differed between HLA loci in a later analysis.

The receptor was derived from a man under 40 in good health and CMV-seronegative. The sequenced sample was PBMCs. This chain links TRBV15 with TRBJ2-1; 7 positions match TRBD2. CDR3 sequence reads: CATSSSVGTTYYNEQFF. The CDR3 nucleotides read TGTGCCACCAGCAGTTCCGTGGGGACTACTTACTACAATGAGCAGTTCTTC.